The TCR beta chain under discussion was sequenced for a study of T cells in Graves' hyperthyroidism and ophthalmopathy. Overall study context: Peripheral blood was obtained at initial diagnosis, preceding any treatment.

Study-level points and caveats: Blood samples included most of the expanded thyroid clonotypes exceeding 0.001.

V trimming: 4 bases; J trimming: 6 bases; junction bases outside the gene matches: 9. Germline-derived CDR1 and CDR2 are LNHDA and SQIVND (reference sequence). This CDR3 comprises 14 residues. Every diagnosis used clinical symptoms, serum thyroxine and TRAb, thyroid ultrasound and orbital computed tomography. TCR beta CDR3 regions were amplified from RNA transcripts. Initially, a first-round RT-PCR of the TCR CDR3 employed the HTBI primer set. Each CDR3 protein is one row after TCRdb ran MiXCR on the multiplex PCR reads. The sample includes about 350,000 distinct CDR3 sequences, approximately 15% seen only once; the top ten take 34%. There are a few counts of this clonotype. Antigen specificity is unknown.

Material: blood. The gene calls are TRBV19 and TRBJ2-7; 7 bases match TRBD2. The receptor was derived from a woman in her thirties or forties with Graves' ophthalmopathy. The CDR3 coding sequence is TGTGCCAGTAGTAGAACCGGGACTACCCTCGAGCAGTACTTC. It is translated as CASSRTGTTLEQYF.